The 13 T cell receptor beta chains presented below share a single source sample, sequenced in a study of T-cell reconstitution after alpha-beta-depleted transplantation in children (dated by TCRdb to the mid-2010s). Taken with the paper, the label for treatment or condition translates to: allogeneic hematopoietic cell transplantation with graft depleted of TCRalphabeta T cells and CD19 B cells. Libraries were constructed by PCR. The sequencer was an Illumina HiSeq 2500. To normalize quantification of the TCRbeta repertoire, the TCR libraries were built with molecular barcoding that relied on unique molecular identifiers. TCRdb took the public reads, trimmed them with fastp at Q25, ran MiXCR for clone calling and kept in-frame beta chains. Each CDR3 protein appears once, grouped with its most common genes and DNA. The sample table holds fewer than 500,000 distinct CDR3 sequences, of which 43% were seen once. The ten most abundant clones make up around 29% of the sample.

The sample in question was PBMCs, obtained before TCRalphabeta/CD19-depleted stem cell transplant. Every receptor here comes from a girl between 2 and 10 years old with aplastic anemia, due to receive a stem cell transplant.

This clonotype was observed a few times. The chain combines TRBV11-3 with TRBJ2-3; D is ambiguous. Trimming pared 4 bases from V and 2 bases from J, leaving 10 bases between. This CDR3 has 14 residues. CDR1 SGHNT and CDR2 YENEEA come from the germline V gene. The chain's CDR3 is CASSYDSNTDTQYF. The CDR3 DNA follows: TGTGCCAGCAGCTACGACTCGAACACAGATACGCAGTATTTT. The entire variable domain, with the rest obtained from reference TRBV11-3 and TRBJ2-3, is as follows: EAGVVQSPRYKIIEKKQPVAFWCNPISGHNTLYWYLQNLGQGPELLIRYENEEAVDDSQLPKDRFSAERLKGVDSTLKIQPAELGDSAVYLCASSYDSNTDTQYFGPGTRLTVL.

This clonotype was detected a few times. The CDR3 loop is CASRGQGRGTEAFF. The CDR3 DNA reads TGTGCCAGCAGAGGACAGGGGCGAGGGACTGAAGCTTTCTTT. This chain joins TRBV25-1 and TRBJ1-1; 9 nucleotides agree with TRBD1. This CDR3 spans 14 amino acids. Germline assignment: CDR1 MGHDK and CDR2 SYGVNS. V shed 6 bases, J shed 5 bases, and the junction held 7 bases outside the gene matches.

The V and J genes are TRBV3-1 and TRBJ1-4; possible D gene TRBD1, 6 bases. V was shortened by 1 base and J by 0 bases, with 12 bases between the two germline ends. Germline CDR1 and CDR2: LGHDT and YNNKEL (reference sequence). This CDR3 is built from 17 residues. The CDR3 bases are TGTGCCAGCAGCCAAGGAGGGGGGTTCGCAACTAATGAAAAACTGTTTTTT. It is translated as CASSQGGGFATNEKLFF.

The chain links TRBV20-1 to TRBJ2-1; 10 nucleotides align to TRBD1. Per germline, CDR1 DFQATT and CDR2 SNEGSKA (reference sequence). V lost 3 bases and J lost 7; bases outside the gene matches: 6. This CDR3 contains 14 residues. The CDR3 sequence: CSASDRGRVNEQFF. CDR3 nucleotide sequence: TGCAGTGCTAGCGACAGGGGGCGCGTGAATGAGCAGTTCTTC.

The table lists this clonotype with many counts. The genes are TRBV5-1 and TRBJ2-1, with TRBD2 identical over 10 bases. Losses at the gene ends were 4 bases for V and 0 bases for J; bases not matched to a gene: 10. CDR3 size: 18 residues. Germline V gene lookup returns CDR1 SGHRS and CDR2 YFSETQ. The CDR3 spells CASSRGTGTSDSYNEQFF. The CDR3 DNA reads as TGCGCCAGCAGCCGCGGAACCGGGACTAGCGACTCCTACAATGAGCAGTTCTTC.

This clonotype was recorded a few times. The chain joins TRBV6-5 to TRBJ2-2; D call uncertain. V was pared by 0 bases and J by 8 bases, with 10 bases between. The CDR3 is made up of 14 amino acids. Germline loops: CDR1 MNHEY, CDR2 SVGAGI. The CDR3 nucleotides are TGTGCCAGCAGTTACTCTTCTAGATCTGGGGAGCTGTTTTTT. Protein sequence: CASSYSSRSGELFF.

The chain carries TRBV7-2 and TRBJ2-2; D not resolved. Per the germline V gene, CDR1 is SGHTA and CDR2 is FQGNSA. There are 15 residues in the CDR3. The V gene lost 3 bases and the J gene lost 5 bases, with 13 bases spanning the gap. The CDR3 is CASSLVRGPTGELFF. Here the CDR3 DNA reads TGTGCCAGCAGCTTGGTCCGAGGTCCGACCGGGGAGCTGTTTTTT.

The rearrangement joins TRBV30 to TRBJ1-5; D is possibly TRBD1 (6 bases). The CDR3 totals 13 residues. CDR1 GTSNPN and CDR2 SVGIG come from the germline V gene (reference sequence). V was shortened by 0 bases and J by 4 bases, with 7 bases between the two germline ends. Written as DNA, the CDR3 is TGTGCCTGGAGTGTCGGACAGAATCAGCCCCAGCATTTT. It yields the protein CAWSVGQNQPQHF.

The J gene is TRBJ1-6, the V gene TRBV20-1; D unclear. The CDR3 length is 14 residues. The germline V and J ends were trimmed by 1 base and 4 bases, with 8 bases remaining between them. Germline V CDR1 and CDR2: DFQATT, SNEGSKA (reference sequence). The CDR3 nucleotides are TGCAGTGCTAGAGCCGGGCGGTATAATTCACCCCTCCACTTT. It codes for CSARAGRYNSPLHF.

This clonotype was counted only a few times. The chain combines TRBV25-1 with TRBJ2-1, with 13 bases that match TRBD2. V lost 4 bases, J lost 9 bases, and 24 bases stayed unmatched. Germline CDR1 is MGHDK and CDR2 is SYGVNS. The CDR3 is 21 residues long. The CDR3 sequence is CASSAEARGTSGKGPSREQFF. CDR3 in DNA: TGTGCCAGCAGTGCGGAAGCTCGAGGGACTAGCGGGAAGGGGCCCAGCCGTGAGCAGTTCTTC.

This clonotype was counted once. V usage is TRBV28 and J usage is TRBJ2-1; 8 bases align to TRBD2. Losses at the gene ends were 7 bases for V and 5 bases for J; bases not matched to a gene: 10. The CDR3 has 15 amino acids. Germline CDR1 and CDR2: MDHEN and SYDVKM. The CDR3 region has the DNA TGTGCCAGCAACGGCGCGGGAGGTCCGAACAATGAGCAGTTCTTC. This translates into CASNGAGGPNNEQFF.

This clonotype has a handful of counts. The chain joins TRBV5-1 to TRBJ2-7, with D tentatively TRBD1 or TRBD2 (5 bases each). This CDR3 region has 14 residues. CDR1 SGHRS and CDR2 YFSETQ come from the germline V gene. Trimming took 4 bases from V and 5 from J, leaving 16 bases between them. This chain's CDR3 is CASSPQGSGNEQYF. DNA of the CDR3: TGCGCCAGCAGCCCCCAGGGCTCGGGGAACGAGCAGTACTTC.

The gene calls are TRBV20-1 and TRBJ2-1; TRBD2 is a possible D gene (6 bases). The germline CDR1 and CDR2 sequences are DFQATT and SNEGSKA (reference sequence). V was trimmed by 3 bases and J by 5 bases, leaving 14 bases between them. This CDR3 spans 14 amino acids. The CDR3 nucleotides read TGCAGTGCTAGGTTGACTAGTGGGCACAATGAGCAGTTCTTC. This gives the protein CSARLTSGHNEQFF.